The 28 T cell receptor beta chains below all came from one sample that was sequenced in a study of identical twins. TCRdb reprocessed the 5' RACE reads via MiXCR and lists one record per CDR3 protein. The data show 450,000 or so distinct CDR3 sequences, over 11% seen once. The sample was also linked to a second study, of yellow fever vaccine responses in identical twins.

Sequenced: CD4+ T cells sorted from blood. The receptor source for this set is a woman aged 18 to 35 in good health.

This clonotype has only a few counts. This chain links TRBV6-2 or TRBV6-3 with TRBJ2-1, with 15 nucleotides matching TRBD2. The trim removed 7 bases at V and 4 bases at J, leaving 5 bases unmatched. Looked up from germline, CDR1 is MNHEY and CDR2 is SVGEGT. CDR3 length equals 16 residues. The DNA of the CDR3 is TGTGCCAGCATGGGACTAGCGGGAGGACGGTACAATGAGCAGTTCTTC. It is translated as CASMGLAGGRYNEQFF.

This clonotype was observed many times. This chain links TRBV25-1 with TRBJ1-2; D not resolved. This CDR3 is built from 11 residues. Germline CDR1 and CDR2: MGHDK and SYGVNS. The V end lost 3 bases, the J end lost 7 bases, and 6 bases lay between the germline ends. The CDR3 DNA sequence: TGTGCCAGCAGTGAGGTCGGTGGCTACACCTTC. It encodes CASSEVGGYTF.

This clonotype occurred a few times. J is TRBJ2-2 and V is TRBV12-3 or TRBV12-4, with D possibly matching TRBD1 (6 bases). V lost 6 bases, J lost 8 bases, and 10 bases lay in between. The length of the CDR3 is 12 residues. For the CDR3, the DNA is TGTGCCAGCAGCCTAACAGGGGGGGAGCTGTTTTTT. Translating it yields CASSLTGGELFF.

The chain carries TRBV5-1 and TRBJ1-1; D is unresolved. Germline CDR1 is SGHRS and CDR2 is YFSETQ. V dropped 6 bases and J dropped 6 bases, with 21 bases sitting between them. The CDR3 has 15 amino acids. The CDR3 loop reads CASTWGEGKWAEAFF. The CDR3, as DNA: TGCGCCAGCACATGGGGAGAAGGAAAGTGGGCTGAAGCTTTCTTT.

Of note for this clonotype: The DNA is omitted, as the CDR3 cannot be located on it reliably, and the CDR3 follows TCRdb's listing. The V gene is TRBV23-1, the J gene TRBJ2-2; TRBD1, the table's D call, lacks a check against the DNA. TRBV23-1 is labeled an ORF, and its function is uncertain. The CDR3 spans 17 amino acids, including both terminal residues. The CDR3 region is CASSPLGTGEHRGAVFF.

This clonotype showed up many times. The chain links TRBV4-3 to TRBJ2-1; D unclear. Germline V gene sequence: CDR1 LGHNA, CDR2 YSLEER. The germline V and J ends were trimmed by 0 bases and 9 bases, with 9 bases remaining between them. CDR3 length equals 13 residues. The CDR3 reads CASSQESVGEQFF. The DNA for the CDR3 is TGCGCCAGCAGCCAAGAAAGTGTGGGTGAGCAGTTCTTC.

This clonotype was seen repeatedly, ten times or more. The chain is built from TRBV2 and TRBJ2-1, with D possibly being TRBD1 or TRBD2 (7 bases each). The CDR3 is 15 amino acids. V shed 4 bases and J shed 5 bases, with 15 bases lying between them. Germline CDR1 reads SNHLY; CDR2 reads FYNNEI. This chain's CDR3 is CASSAAGGGNNEQFF. The CDR3 DNA follows: TGTGCCAGCAGTGCTGCAGGGGGGGGGAACAATGAGCAGTTCTTC. Full variable domain (missing parts from reference TRBV2 and TRBJ2-1): EPEVTQTPSHQVTQMGQEVILRCVPISNHLYFYWYRQILGQKVEFLVSFYNNEISEKSEIFDDQFSVERPDGSNFTLKIRSTKLEDSAMYFCASSAAGGGNNEQFFGPGTRLTVL.

This clonotype has just a few counts. The V gene is TRBV15, the J gene TRBJ1-5, with D maybe TRBD1 (5 bases). The germline CDR1 and CDR2 sequences are LNHNV and YYDKDF (reference sequence). V lost 9 bases, J lost 2 bases, and 11 bases lay in between. The CDR3 runs 13 residues. CDR3 sequence reads: CATGLGGNQPQHF. CDR3 DNA sequence: TGTGCCACGGGTTTGGGGGGCAATCAGCCCCAGCATTTT.

CDR3 bases: TGTGCCAGCTCACCACCGTCCGGGACAGGGGGCAACACCGGGGAGCTGTTTTTT. Protein sequence: CASSPPSGTGGNTGELFF. The gene calls are TRBV18 and TRBJ2-2; TRBD1 matches at 12 bases. Trimming took 0 bases from V and 2 from J; bases not matched to a gene: 4. The CDR3 consists of 18 residues. Germline-derived CDR1 and CDR2 are KGHSH and LQKENI.

This clonotype has a handful of counts. V gene TRBV12-3 or TRBV12-4 combines with J gene TRBJ2-7; D call uncertain. Trimming removed 2 bases from V and 5 bases from J, with 10 bases in between. The CDR3 spans 13 residues. CDR3 residues: CASSLMGSNEQYF. The DNA of the CDR3 is TGTGCCAGCAGTTTAATGGGTTCGAACGAGCAGTACTTC.

The DNA of the CDR3 is TGCAGTGCTAGAGATAGTCGAGTTAATTTAGCGAACACCGGGGAGCTGTTTTTT. Residues: CSARDSRVNLANTGELFF. This chain connects TRBV20-1 to TRBJ2-2; no clear D gene. Germline CDR1 DFQATT, CDR2 SNEGSKA (reference sequence). V gave up 0 bases and J gave up 0 bases, with 17 bases separating them. There are 18 residues in the CDR3.

In its sample, this clonotype was seen a few times. The chain carries TRBV6-2 or TRBV6-3 and TRBJ2-7, with D perhaps TRBD1 (6 bases). The V end lost 4 bases, the J end lost 0 bases, and 16 bases lay between the germline ends. Per the germline V gene, CDR1 is MNHEY and CDR2 is SVGEGT. This CDR3 comprises 16 residues. The CDR3 nucleotides read TGTGCCAGCAGTTCCCATCGACAGGTGGGCTCCTACGAGCAGTACTTC. Protein sequence: CASSSHRQVGSYEQYF.

The CDR3 DNA reads TGTGCCAGTAGTATGGGACAGGGTTACCAAGAGACCCAGTACTTC. Encoded protein: CASSMGQGYQETQYF. The gene calls are TRBV19 and TRBJ2-5, with 9 nucleotides matching TRBD1. V shed 3 bases and J 0 bases; nucleotides not matched to a gene: 2. This CDR3 has 15 amino acids. CDR1 and CDR2 (germline): LNHDA, SQIVND (reference sequence).

This clonotype has a handful of counts. The chain has TRBV5-1 and TRBJ2-7, with a possible D match to TRBD2 (5 bases). This CDR3 has 16 residues. The germline gives CDR1 SGHRS, CDR2 YFSETQ. Trimming took off 4 bases at V and 0 bases at J, with 17 bases between the two ends. CDR3 loop: CASSQSLAASSYEQYF. CDR3 bases: TGCGCCAGCAGCCAAAGTCTAGCCGCTAGCTCCTACGAGCAGTACTTC.

The chain employs TRBV12-3 or TRBV12-4 and TRBJ1-5, with D unclear. V lost 5 bases and J 5 bases, leaving 10 bases between the germline ends. This CDR3 has 13 amino acids. The CDR3 DNA reads as TGTGCCAGCAGTATTAGATCCGATCAGCCCCAGCATTTT. Translated: CASSIRSDQPQHF.

This clonotype was seen more than once but under ten times. V usage is TRBV5-1 and J usage is TRBJ2-2, with D possibly being TRBD1 (5 bases). Germline values: CDR1 SGHRS, CDR2 YFSETQ. Trimming cost V 0 bases and J 2 bases, with 11 bases left between them. The CDR3 length is 16 residues. In DNA, the CDR3 is TGCGCCAGCAGCTTGGGGGGCCGAACTAACACCGGGGAGCTGTTTTTT. Translation: CASSLGGRTNTGELFF.

Here the CDR3 reads CASSLRQGPTYEQYF. The CDR3 nucleotides are TGCGCCAGCAGCTTGAGACAGGGTCCCACCTACGAGCAGTACTTC. The genes are TRBV5-1 and TRBJ2-7, with TRBD1 identical over 7 bases. CDR1 is SGHRS, CDR2 YFSETQ, per germline. The CDR3 is 15 amino acids. V trimming: 1 base; J trimming: 2 bases; junction bases outside the gene matches: 6. Drawing the rest from reference TRBV5-1 and TRBJ2-7, the complete variable domain is KAGVTQTPRYLIKTRGQQVTLSCSPISGHRSVSWYQQTPGQGLQFLFEYFSETQRNKGNFPGRFSGRQFSNSRSEMNVSTLELGDSALYLCASSLRQGPTYEQYFGPGTRLTVT.

There are a few counts of this clonotype. The chain carries TRBV5-6 and TRBJ2-1; D is possibly TRBD2 (6 bases). In germline, CDR1 is SGHDT, CDR2 YYEEEE. This CDR3 spans 14 amino acids. V lost 4 bases to trimming and J lost 5 bases, with 13 bases between them. The CDR3 region is CASSGTGLHNEQFF. In DNA, the CDR3 is TGTGCCAGCAGCGGAACGGGACTCCACAATGAGCAGTTCTTC.

This clonotype was seen only a few times. This rearrangement joins TRBV7-2 to TRBJ2-5; D unclear. The length of the CDR3 is 14 residues. The germline gives CDR1 SGHTA, CDR2 FQGNSA. Trimming removed 7 bases from V and 0 bases from J, with 12 bases in between. The CDR3 spells CASTPLEYQETQYF. CDR3 DNA: TGTGCCAGCACCCCCCTAGAGTACCAAGAGACCCAGTACTTC.

The table lists this clonotype with a few counts. The gene calls are TRBV23-1 and TRBJ2-7, with a possible D match to TRBD1 (5 bases). TRBV23-1 is an open reading frame, and its role is uncertain. V was clipped by 0 bases and J by 0 bases, with 12 bases between them. The CDR3 extends over 16 amino acids. The CDR3 region is CASSQSSQGHSYEQYF. In DNA, the CDR3 is TGCGCCAGCAGTCAATCGTCCCAGGGCCACTCCTACGAGCAGTACTTC.

The rearrangement uses TRBV7-2 and TRBJ2-7; TRBD2 agrees at 8 bases. This CDR3 is 15 amino acids long. J was trimmed by 4 bases and V by 1 base; bases with no gene match: 6. Germline V lookup: CDR1 SGHTA, CDR2 FQGNSA. The CDR3 sequence is CASSLGGTSLYEQYF. The CDR3, as DNA: TGTGCCAGCAGCTTAGGGGGGACTAGTTTATACGAGCAGTACTTC.

The chain uses TRBV10-3 and TRBJ2-7; D tentatively fits TRBD1 or TRBD2 (5 bases each). CDR3 size: 17 residues. CDR1 and CDR2 from the germline V gene are ENHRY and SYGVKD. The V gene lost 5 bases and the J gene lost 0 bases, with 20 bases spanning the gap. CDR3 nucleotide sequence: TGTGCCATCAGTTCGGGGCAGTACCGGACAAGCTCCTACGAGCAGTACTTC. Translated, it gives CAISSGQYRTSSYEQYF.

This clonotype was seen only a few times. The chain joins TRBV5-1 to TRBJ1-2; no clear D gene. V lost 7 bases and J lost 2, with 12 bases in between. Germline CDR1 reads SGHRS; CDR2 reads YFSETQ. This CDR3 has 13 amino acids. CDR3 DNA sequence: TGCGCCAGCGGAGAACAACAGAACTATGGCTACACCTTC. Translated, it gives CASGEQQNYGYTF.

J is TRBJ2-7 and V is TRBV11-2, with 7 bases fitting TRBD2. The germline V gene encodes CDR1 SGHAT and CDR2 FQNNGV. The trim removed 0 bases at V and 4 bases at J, leaving 6 bases unmatched. CDR3 length equals 15 residues. Here the CDR3 DNA reads TGTGCCAGCAGCTTAGATAGCGGGTGGTCGTACGAGCAGTACTTC. It is translated as CASSLDSGWSYEQYF.

This clonotype was detected a few times. The J gene is TRBJ1-2, the V gene TRBV24-1; maybe TRBD1 (5 bases). V was clipped by 4 bases and J by 4 bases, with 12 bases between them. This CDR3 contains 14 residues. CDR1 is KGHDR, CDR2 SFDVKD, per germline. CDR3 amino acids: CATSESDRSYGYTF. The CDR3 DNA follows: TGTGCCACCAGTGAATCAGACAGATCCTATGGCTACACCTTC.

This clonotype was seen at least ten times. The chain is built from TRBV7-2 and TRBJ1-1; D might be TRBD1 (6 bases). V was shortened by 6 bases and J by 8 bases, with 22 bases between the two germline ends. This CDR3 spans 15 amino acids. Germline-derived CDR1 and CDR2 are SGHTA and FQGNSA. The CDR3 region is CASSPTRGRTYEAFF. CDR3 DNA sequence: TGTGCCAGCAGTCCTACCAGGGGACGGACTTACGAAGCTTTCTTT.

V gene TRBV5-5 combines with J gene TRBJ1-6, with TRBD1 matching 9 bases. CDR1 and CDR2 from the germline V gene are SGHKS and YYEKEE (reference sequence). The CDR3 runs to 14 residues. With 2 bases clipped from V and 10 bases from J, the junction kept 4 bases outside the gene matches. CDR3 protein: CASSFPGQGSPLHF. The CDR3 DNA follows: TGTGCCAGCAGCTTCCCGGGACAGGGATCACCCCTCCACTTT.

As regards this clonotype: The conserved closing phenylalanine or tryptophan is absent in this CDR3, likely reflecting a read error. The chain employs TRBV2 and TRBJ2-2; D not resolved. Trimming left V 8 bases short and J 7 bases short, with 11 bases between. The CDR3 spans 12 residues. Germline CDR1 SNHLY, CDR2 FYNNEI. CDR3 sequence: CASGPRVGELFS. The DNA for the CDR3 is TGTGCCAGCGGGCCCCGGGTCGGGGAGCTGTTTTCT.